This TCR beta chain was obtained from a study of brain T cells in children with intractable seizures. Whole-study results and caveats: HCMV serostatus was not known, and viral specificity came from CDR3 similarity only.

Profiled with immunoSEQ multiplex PCR; TCRdb holds only in-frame clones, not every one. The table records 340,000 or so clones, more than 85% of them present only once. In the case of this clone: No antigen is known for it.

Time point of the sample: blood from clinic visit 5 months post-surgery; TSC patient then seizure free. The sequenced cases were selected for having the highest brain T cell transcript signatures. At least one anti-epileptic drug was given before surgery. Source: peripheral blood, taken less than 6 months after surgery. This sequence originates from a boy under three years old with tuberous sclerosis and intractable seizures.

CDR3 residues: CASSSNARLAGGRVRDTQYF. The DNA for the CDR3 is TGTGCCAGTAGTTCCAACGCGCGACTAGCGGGAGGGCGGGTCCGAGATACGCAGTATTTT. The chain combines TRBV19 with TRBJ2-3; 14 bases fit TRBD2. CDR3 length: 20 amino acids. Unmatched junction bases numbered 18, after V lost 5 bases and J lost 5 bases. Germline CDR1 reads LNHDA; CDR2 reads SQIVND (reference sequence).